The clone carrying this T cell receptor beta chain occurred a few times. The target antigen is unknown. The data were taken from a study of cytomegalovirus exposure and HLA in healthy donors. Primers for the PCR totalled 60 Vbeta and 13 Jbeta. Assay used: immunoSEQ multiplex PCR; TCRdb lists only in-frame clones, some missing. The sample yields 180,000 or so clones, roughly 79% seen once. CDR1 SEHNR and CDR2 FQNEAQ come from the germline V gene (reference sequence). CDR3 size: 14 residues. The V end lost 4 bases, the J end lost 5 bases, and 14 bases lay between the germline ends. General observations from the study: Across all donors, roughly uniform sequencing depth was an assumption of the presence/absence analyses. For most subjects, TCR beta sequences were reported to predict HLA-A and HLA-B alleles with accuracy.

The sample was PBMCs. This receptor was obtained from a man in his forties or fifties in good health and CMV-seropositive. This rearrangement joins TRBV7-9 to TRBJ2-5; the D gene is possibly TRBD2 (5 bases). In DNA form, the CDR3 reads TGTGCCAGCAGCTCAGAAACTAGATTGGAGACCCAGTACTTC. Its protein product is CASSSETRLETQYF.